The rows below give T cell receptor beta chains drawn from one sample of a study of T-cell reconstitution after alpha-beta-depleted transplantation in children. TCRdb itself ran the PCR reads through MiXCR, one entry per CDR3 protein. The data contain more than 200,000 distinct CDR3 sequences, under 30% of them singletons. The sequenced sample was PBMCs, obtained before TCRalphabeta/CD19-depleted stem cell transplant. The receptors come from a girl aged 2 to 9 with Fanconi anemia, due to receive a stem cell transplant. Each CDR3 is given with its conserved first and last residue. The order of the fields is D gene, J gene, clone size, V gene, CDR3 DNA, CDR3 protein. A D gene is named only where the DNA matches it firmly. Clone size is not always given. Where it is, it says once, few, many or a class for expanded clones.

TRBD2,TRBJ2-7,many,TRBV12-3/TRBV12-4,TGTGCCAGCAGGACTAGCGGAAACTCCTACGAGCAGTACTTC,CASRTSGNSYEQYF
NA,TRBJ2-3,NA,TRBV7-3,TGTGCCAGCAGCTTAGGTGGGAGGAGCACAGATACGCAGTATTTT,CASSLGGRSTDTQYF
NA,TRBJ2-2,many,TRBV12-3/TRBV12-4,TGTGCCAGCAGTTATAGCAGGGACACCGGGGAGCTGTTTTTT,CASSYSRDTGELFF
NA,TRBJ2-1,NA,TRBV29-1,TGCAGCGTTGAAGAAGCGACTGGGCTAGTCGGAGGCAATGAGCAGTTCTTC,CSVEEATGLVGGNEQFF
NA,TRBJ1-5,many,TRBV7-2,TGTGCCAGCAGCTTAACAGGAATAAGTCAGCCCCAGCATTTT,CASSLTGISQPQHF
NA,TRBJ2-5,many,TRBV4-2,TGTGCCAGCAGCCAAGGGGGGGACCTACAAGAGACCCAGTACTTC,CASSQGGDLQETQYF
TRBD1,TRBJ2-7,few,TRBV20-1,TGCAGTGCTATGAGGGGACAGGCCACCTACGAGCAGTACTTC,CSAMRGQATYEQYF
TRBD1,TRBJ2-7,many,TRBV29-1,TGCAGCGTCGGGACAGTTGAGCAGTACTTC,CSVGTVEQYF
NA,TRBJ2-3,many,TRBV12-3/TRBV12-4,TGTGCCAGCAGTTTGGTAGTCCAAGATACGCAGTATTTT,CASSLVVQDTQYF
NA,TRBJ2-3,many,TRBV12-3/TRBV12-4,TGTGCCAGCAGTCGGGACTGGAGCACAGATACGCAGTATTTT,CASSRDWSTDTQYF
NA,TRBJ2-5,few,TRBV5-1,TGCGCCAGCAGCCGAACGCGGGACAGCGGAACGTACAAAGAGACCCAGTACTTC,CASSRTRDSGTYKETQYF
TRBD2,TRBJ2-1,few,TRBV12-3/TRBV12-4,TGTGCCAGCAGTTTCCCCACTAGCGGGGGCAATTTATACAATGAGCAGTTCTTC,CASSFPTSGGNLYNEQFF
NA,TRBJ2-7,many,TRBV20-1,TGCAGTGGAGGAGTAGCCTACGAGCAGTACTTC,CSGGVAYEQYF
NA,TRBJ2-7,NA,TRBV27,TGTGCCAGCAGTTTAGGCAGAAGTTTCTCCTACGAGCAGTACTTC,CASSLGRSFSYEQYF
TRBD2,TRBJ2-1,many,TRBV7-2,TGTGCCAGCAGCTTAGCGGGAGGGCCTTACAATGAGCAGTTCTTC,CASSLAGGPYNEQFF
TRBD2,TRBJ2-5,many,TRBV20-1,TGCAGTGCTAGAGTCTCGGTTGGACTAGCGGGGCAGACCCAGTACTTC,CSARVSVGLAGQTQYF
TRBD2,TRBJ2-5,NA,TRBV20-1,TGCAGTGCTCCCCGCGCAGCGGGGACCCAAGAGACCCAGTACTTC,CSAPRAAGTQETQYF
TRBD1,TRBJ1-3,many,TRBV29-1,TGCAGCGTTGAGAGGGGGCACACCATATATTTT,CSVERGHTIYF
TRBD2,TRBJ2-7,NA,TRBV20-1,TGCTGTGCCTTTGGGACTAGCGGATTGAGCTCCTACGAGCAGTACTTC,CCAFGTSGLSSYEQYF
NA,TRBJ2-7,NA,TRBV20-1,TGCAGTGCTCAAAAGAGCTACTCCTACGAGCAGTACTTC,CSAQKSYSYEQYF
NA,TRBJ1-1,NA,TRBV12-3/TRBV12-4,TGTGCCAGCAGTTTAAGACAAGTGAACACTGAAGCTTTCTTT,CASSLRQVNTEAFF
NA,TRBJ2-7,NA,TRBV20-1,TGCAGCGTAGACAGGTCCTACGAGCAGTACTTC,CSVDRSYEQYF